A selection of T cell receptor beta chains follows, all from one sample in a study of T-cell reconstitution after alpha-beta-depleted transplantation in children. TCRdb re-called the PCR reads with MiXCR, one entry per CDR3 protein. The sample comprises 350,000 to 450,000 distinct CDR3 sequences, around 20% of which are singletons, and approximately 3.9% rests with the top ten. Specimen: PBMCs from the stem cell graft donor, collected from the stem cell graft. The receptors come from a human donor who donated a stem cell graft to a child with acute myeloid leukemia. The CDR3 runs from the conserved cysteine through the conserved F or W. D genes are given only for firm matches. Clone size is stated in some rows and not others, as once, few, many or a class when expanded.

V gene,CDR3 length,J gene,D gene,clone size,CDR3 DNA,CDR3 protein
TRBV20-1,16,TRBJ2-7,TRBD1,few,TGCAGTGCTAGGGATATCGACGGACAGGGCCGCAGCGAGCAGTACTTC,CSARDIDGQGRSEQYF
TRBV20-1,17,TRBJ2-1,TRBD2,NA,TGCAGTGCTAGAGATCCGGGGCTAGCGGGAGCCTCGAATGAGCAGTTCTTC,CSARDPGLAGASNEQFF
TRBV20-1,15,TRBJ2-1,TRBD2,few,TGCAGTGCTAGAGACGGGGGAGCGGGAGACAATGAGCAGTTCTTC,CSARDGGAGDNEQFF
TRBV5-1,15,TRBJ2-3,NA,many,TGCGCCAGCAGCATGTATACTACACGCACAGATACGCAGTATTTT,CASSMYTTRTDTQYF
TRBV6-1,15,TRBJ2-3,NA,few,TGTGCCACCGGTACTAGCAGAAGGTCCACAGATACGCAGTATTTT,CATGTSRRSTDTQYF
TRBV4-1,16,TRBJ1-5,NA,NA,TGCGCCAGCAGCCAAGATCCGGGGGACGGTAATCAGCCCCAGCATTTT,CASSQDPGDGNQPQHF
TRBV7-9,15,TRBJ2-6,NA,NA,TGTGCCAGCAGCCAAGAGAAGGGTGGGGCCAACGTCCTGACTTTC,CASSQEKGGANVLTF
TRBV12-3/TRBV12-4,19,TRBJ1-4,NA,NA,TGTGCCAGCAGTTTAGGAGTTTCCGACGCCCTGAATGTAGATGAAAAACTGTTTTTT,CASSLGVSDALNVDEKLFF
TRBV20-1,13,TRBJ2-3,NA,many,TGCAGTGCTAGAAGTGGGCTCACAGATACGCAGTATTTT,CSARSGLTDTQYF
TRBV5-6,15,TRBJ2-7,NA,many,TGTGCCAGCAGCTTAGCAGGAGCCGGTTCGTACGAGCAGTACTTC,CASSLAGAGSYEQYF
TRBV4-1,16,TRBJ1-5,TRBD1,NA,TGCGCCAGCAGGCGGACAGGGGAAGTGGGCAATCAGCCCCAGCATTTT,CASRRTGEVGNQPQHF
TRBV25-1,16,TRBJ2-5,TRBD2,NA,TGTGCCAGCAGTGAGGGGGGTAGCGGGAGTCAAGAGACCCAGTACTTC,CASSEGGSGSQETQYF
TRBV7-6,17,TRBJ2-3,TRBD2,NA,TGTGCCAGCAGCTTAGTAGGGAAGACTAGCGGGAGGGCCTTAAAGTATTTT,CASSLVGKTSGRALKYF
TRBV20-1,14,TRBJ2-7,TRBD2,few,TGCAGTGCCAATGGACTAGGTGGTATCAACGAGCAGTACTTC,CSANGLGGINEQYF
TRBV29-1,13,TRBJ2-7,TRBD1,few,TGCAGCGTTGTTACAGGGGGCCCCTACGAGCAGTACTTC,CSVVTGGPYEQYF
TRBV14,16,TRBJ2-3,NA,NA,TGTGCCAGCAGCTCCCGGGGGGCGATAAGCACAGATACGCAGTATTTT,CASSSRGAISTDTQYF
TRBV20-1,13,TRBJ2-4,NA,few,TGCAGTGCTAGGGTTTGGGGGCAAAACATTCAGTACTTC,CSARVWGQNIQYF
TRBV5-1,16,TRBJ1-3,NA,NA,TGCGCCAGCAGCTTGGAGGGCAGGGATGCAGGAAACACCATATATTTT,CASSLEGRDAGNTIYF
TRBV7-9,14,TRBJ2-5,NA,NA,TGTGCCAGCAGAGGTCCCATCTTACTGGAGACCCAGTACTTC,CASRGPILLETQYF
TRBV10-3,13,TRBJ2-7,NA,few,TGTGCCATCCGCGGAGACATGACCTACGAGCAGTACTTC,CAIRGDMTYEQYF
TRBV7-3,16,TRBJ2-7,NA,NA,TGTGCCAGCACCCAAAATGGCGGGACTCCCTCCTACGAGCAGTACTTC,CASTQNGGTPSYEQYF
TRBV6-5,13,TRBJ1-2,NA,many,TGTGCCAGCCGGAGGACGGGGAACTATGGCTACACCTTC,CASRRTGNYGYTF
TRBV5-1,16,TRBJ1-1,NA,NA,TGCGCCAGCAGCGCCAGGGGCCCAGGGATGAACACTGAAGCTTTCTTT,CASSARGPGMNTEAFF
TRBV7-2,13,TRBJ2-1,NA,once,TGTGCCAGCAGCTTAGAAGGGGGGAGGGAGCAGTTCTTC,CASSLEGGREQFF
TRBV20-1,15,TRBJ1-6,TRBD1,few,TGCAGTGCTACCGAGACAGGGGGTAACAATTCACCCCTCCACTTT,CSATETGGNNSPLHF
TRBV2,14,TRBJ2-7,TRBD1,few,TGTGCCAGCAGTGAGGGCAGGGGGCGGGAAGAGCAGTACTTC,CASSEGRGREEQYF
TRBV11-3,16,TRBJ2-1,NA,NA,TGTGCCAGCAGCTCAGACGGGGGGCGCCGGGACGTTGAGCAGTTCTTC,CASSSDGGRRDVEQFF
TRBV28,14,TRBJ1-5,NA,once,TGTGCCAGCAGTGTCCGGGAGAGCAATCAGCCCCAGCATTTT,CASSVRESNQPQHF
TRBV7-6,15,TRBJ2-7,TRBD2,few,TGTGCCAGCAGCCCTAGAGCGGGAGTAATTAACGAGCAGTACTTC,CASSPRAGVINEQYF
TRBV4-1,16,TRBJ1-1,TRBD1,many,TGCGCCAGCAGCCAATCGAGGACAGGTTGGGACACTGAAGCTTTCTTT,CASSQSRTGWDTEAFF
TRBV7-9,11,TRBJ2-5,NA,NA,TGTGCCAGCAGCCCCATGGAGGACCAGTACTTC,CASSPMEDQYF
TRBV28,12,TRBJ1-1,NA,few,TGTGCCAGCAGTTGGAGGAACGCTGAAGCTTTCTTT,CASSWRNAEAFF
TRBV5-1,13,TRBJ2-7,NA,NA,TGCGCCAGCACAAGGACGGCAGAGGGCGAGCAGTACTTC,CASTRTAEGEQYF
TRBV29-1,14,TRBJ2-7,NA,few,TGCAGCGTTGCTCGTGGGTCGACCCCCTACGAGCAGTACTTC,CSVARGSTPYEQYF
TRBV6-5,14,TRBJ2-7,NA,many,TGTGCCAGCAGTTACGCGGCAGCCCACTACGAGCAGTACTTC,CASSYAAAHYEQYF
TRBV25-1,15,TRBJ2-3,TRBD2,NA,TGTGCCAGCAGTGGGCCGGGACTAGCGGGAGATACGCAGTATTTT,CASSGPGLAGDTQYF
TRBV27,19,TRBJ1-2,TRBD1,NA,TGTGCCAGCAGTTTTGTAAGGGGACAGACTTTAACCCCTAACTATGGCTACACCTTC,CASSFVRGQTLTPNYGYTF
TRBV5-1,13,TRBJ2-7,NA,NA,TGCGCCTGCAGCTTGGCAGGGCAAGGCGAGCAGTACTTC,CACSLAGQGEQYF
TRBV2,17,TRBJ2-2,TRBD2,few,TGTGCCAGCAAGCCTGGACTAGCGGGAGGGCGGCCCGGGGAGCTGTTTTTT,CASKPGLAGGRPGELFF
TRBV12-3/TRBV12-4,13,TRBJ2-3,NA,NA,TGTGCCAGCAGTTTGGGACACCTCGATACGCAGTATTTT,CASSLGHLDTQYF
TRBV29-1,11,TRBJ2-7,NA,NA,TGCAGCGTTGCGGTTCTTGACGAGCAGTACTTC,CSVAVLDEQYF